Presented here are 26 T cell receptor beta chains from one specimen sequenced in a study of T cells in tuberculosis. As for time point: new active TB diagnosis, blood taken before or within 7 days of starting treatment. Produced via immunoSEQ multiplex PCR; TCRdb's table is partial and in-frame only. The repertoire consists of over 30,000 clones, with roughly 93% occurring once and the leading ten covering roughly 10%. The sample consisted of PBMCs, taken at tuberculosis diagnosis. Every receptor here comes from an adult with tuberculosis.

J is TRBJ2-5 and V is TRBV10-3, with 14 nucleotides matching TRBD2. Unmatched junction bases numbered 1, after V lost 0 bases and J lost 4 bases. The CDR3 is 16 amino acids. Germline CDR1 reads ENHRY; CDR2 reads SYGVKD. The CDR3 DNA sequence: TGTGCCATCAGTGAGTCGGGACTAGCGGGAGTAGAGACCCAGTACTTC. Translation gives CAISESGLAGVETQYF.

The chain combines TRBV6-1 with TRBJ2-5, with 9 bases matching TRBD2. Germline V gives CDR1 MNHNS, CDR2 SASEGT. The CDR3 has 15 amino acids. Losses at the gene ends were 3 bases for V and 2 bases for J; bases not matched to a gene: 4. The CDR3 nucleotides read TGTGCCAGCAGTGAGACTAGCGGTGAACAAGAGACCCAGTACTTC. Translated: CASSETSGEQETQYF.

The chain links TRBV30 to TRBJ1-2; D unresolved. The germline gives CDR1 GTSNPN, CDR2 SVGIG (reference sequence). The CDR3 is 12 residues long. The ends were cut back, 7 bases at V and 5 bases at J, with 14 bases in the middle. The CDR3 here is CASQEGSYGYTF. The CDR3 DNA reads TGTGCCTCCCAAGAGGGTTCTTATGGCTACACCTTC.

V usage is TRBV5-5 and J usage is TRBJ1-2; possible D gene TRBD1, 6 bases. Germline lookup yields CDR1 SGHKS and CDR2 YYEKEE (reference sequence). The CDR3 is 15 residues long. Deletions cut 2 bases from V and 4 bases from J, with 15 bases between. The CDR3 loop reads CASSLEGQPRYGYTF. The CDR3, as DNA: TGTGCCAGCAGCTTAGAGGGACAACCACGCTATGGCTACACCTTC.

The chain recombines TRBV30 with TRBJ2-7; TRBD2 matches at 8 bases. This CDR3 spans 14 amino acids. J was trimmed by 2 bases and V by 3 bases; bases with no gene match: 6. Germline CDR1 reads GTSNPN; CDR2 reads SVGIG (reference sequence). The CDR3 loop reads CAWRPGGGTYEQYF. For the CDR3, the DNA is TGTGCCTGGAGGCCGGGGGGGGGAACCTACGAGCAGTACTTC.

In this sample, this clone turned up once. This chain connects TRBV6-5 to TRBJ2-1, with TRBD2 matching over 12 bases. The CDR3 runs 15 residues. CDR1 is MNHEY and CDR2 is SVGAGI in the germline V gene. The V gene end was trimmed by 6 bases and the J gene end by 4 bases; junction bases not matched to a gene: 4. The chain's CDR3 is CASRPGTSGYNEQFF. CDR3 in DNA: TGTGCCAGCAGACCCGGGACTAGCGGGTACAATGAGCAGTTCTTC.

The chain uses TRBV30 and TRBJ2-3, with D perhaps matching TRBD1 (6 bases). The V gene lost 5 bases and the J gene lost 4 bases, with 7 bases spanning the gap. Germline values: CDR1 GTSNPN, CDR2 SVGIG (reference sequence). This CDR3 has 11 residues. The CDR3 sequence: CAWGGPDTQYF. The DNA of the CDR3 is TGTGCCTGGGGGGGCCCAGATACGCAGTATTTT.

The genes are TRBV5-4 and TRBJ2-1; D perhaps matches TRBD1 (6 bases). CDR3 length: 15 amino acids. The germline V gene has CDR1 SGHNT and CDR2 YYREEE (reference sequence). Trimming removed 1 base at V and 7 bases at J, with 15 bases between. The CDR3 region is CASSLRNPGANEQFF. CDR3 DNA: TGTGCCAGCAGCTTGCGAAATCCAGGGGCGAATGAGCAGTTCTTC.

This chain connects TRBV6-4 to TRBJ2-5; 15 nucleotides agree with TRBD2. Trimming took 0 bases from V and 7 from J; bases not matched to a gene: 6. CDR3 length: 17 residues. CDR1 and CDR2 from the germline V gene are MRHNA and SNTAGT. CDR3 in DNA: TGTGCCAGCAGTGACTCTACCGGACTAGCGGGAGGGGGGACCCAGTACTTC. This sequence encodes CASSDSTGLAGGGTQYF.

The rearrangement uses TRBV7-9 and TRBJ2-5, with 8 bases fitting TRBD1. The CDR3 consists of 16 residues. Germline CDR1 reads SEHNR; CDR2 reads FQNEAQ (reference sequence). J gave up 2 bases and V 1 base, and 6 bases lay outside the gene matches. DNA for the CDR3: TGTGCCAGCAGCTTAGTAGGGACAGGAGAACAAGAGACCCAGTACTTC. Its protein product is CASSLVGTGEQETQYF.

This clone appeared a few times. V gene TRBV12-5 combines with J gene TRBJ2-7; TRBD1 aligns across 11 bases. The CDR3 sequence is 18 residues long. The V gene end was trimmed by 2 bases and the J gene end by 6 bases; junction bases not matched to a gene: 15. Germline lookup yields CDR1 LGHNT and CDR2 FRNRAP. The chain's CDR3 is CASGLRTGGENRDREQYF. CDR3 nucleotides: TGTGCTAGTGGTTTGAGGACAGGGGGCGAAAACAGGGATCGCGAGCAGTACTTC.

This chain connects TRBV12-5 to TRBJ2-1, with D possibly TRBD2 on 6 matching bases. Germline CDR1 LGHNT, CDR2 FRNRAP. Trimming shortened V by 4 bases and J by 1 base, and 11 bases separated the two germline ends. CDR3 length equals 15 residues. DNA of the CDR3: TGTGCTAGTGGTTCCGGGACTCCGTCCTACAATGAGCAGTTCTTC. It encodes CASGSGTPSYNEQFF.

The V and J genes are TRBV4-2 and TRBJ2-1, with a weak D call TRBD2 (6 bases). The V end was cut by 1 base, the J end by 0 bases, with 13 bases between. Germline CDR1 is LGHNA and CDR2 is YNFKEQ. The CDR3 runs 17 residues. CDR3 DNA sequence: TGTGCCAGCAGCCAAGTAAGCGGACTAAGCTCCTACAATGAGCAGTTCTTC. It yields the protein CASSQVSGLSSYNEQFF.

The V call is TRBV5-1, the J call TRBJ2-3; a possible D gene is TRBD2 (5 bases). CDR1 is SGHRS and CDR2 is YFSETQ in the germline V gene. This CDR3 has 14 residues. Trimming cost V 4 bases and J 0 bases, with 9 bases left between them. The CDR3 sequence is CASSEGGSTDTQYF. CDR3 nucleotides: TGCGCCAGCAGCGAGGGCGGGAGCACAGATACGCAGTATTTT.

Only a few counts were recorded for this clone. This chain joins TRBV11-2 and TRBJ2-3; D is possibly TRBD1 (6 bases). V dropped 1 base and J dropped 0 bases, with 11 bases sitting between them. The CDR3 has 16 amino acids. In germline, CDR1 is SGHAT, CDR2 FQNNGV. CDR3 amino acids: CASSLGLGQSTDTQYF. The CDR3 region has the DNA TGTGCCAGCAGCTTAGGACTCGGACAGAGCACAGATACGCAGTATTTT.

CDR3 protein: CASSSYRSQGSPYEQYF. CDR3 in DNA: TGTGCCAGCAGCTCATATAGGTCACAGGGGAGCCCCTACGAGCAGTACTTC. J is TRBJ2-7 and V is TRBV7-8; 7 nucleotides agree with TRBD1. This CDR3 has 17 residues. V lost 4 bases, J lost 2 bases, and 14 bases stayed unmatched. In germline, CDR1 is SGHVS, CDR2 FQNEAQ.

Written as DNA, the CDR3 is TGTGCCAGCAGTTACGGGAGAGCCAAAAACATTCAGTACTTC. This translates into CASSYGRAKNIQYF. This chain connects TRBV28 to TRBJ2-4, with D possibly TRBD2 on 6 matching bases. Per germline, CDR1 MDHEN and CDR2 SYDVKM. V shed 4 bases and J shed 0 bases, with 7 bases lying between them. This CDR3 is 14 amino acids long.

The rearrangement links TRBV18 to TRBJ2-7; 14 positions agree with TRBD2. Trimming removed 5 bases from V and 2 bases from J; junction bases left unmatched: 8. The CDR3 is 17 amino acids. Germline V gene sequence: CDR1 KGHSH, CDR2 LQKENI. The CDR3: CASSSSGLAGAAYEQYF. CDR3 sequence (DNA): TGTGCCAGCTCATCTTCGGGACTAGCGGGAGCGGCCTACGAGCAGTACTTC.

V usage is TRBV10-3 and J usage is TRBJ2-6; 7 bases match TRBD1. The CDR3 extends over 17 amino acids. In germline, CDR1 is ENHRY, CDR2 SYGVKD. The V and J ends lost 4 bases and 2 bases, in that order; junction bases with no gene match: 8. The CDR3 sequence: CAISGDRAGPGANVLTF. CDR3 coding DNA: TGTGCCATCAGTGGAGACAGGGCTGGGCCTGGGGCCAACGTCCTGACTTTC.

The chain combines TRBV7-6 with TRBJ2-7; TRBD2 aligns across 12 bases. The CDR3 spans 16 residues. CDR1 and CDR2 from the germline V gene are SGHVS and FNYEAQ. J was trimmed by 3 bases and V by 5 bases; bases with no gene match: 8. DNA of the CDR3: TGTGCCAGCAGCCCTAGCGGGACTAGCGGGTACTACGAGCAGTACTTC. It yields the protein CASSPSGTSGYYEQYF.

The chain combines TRBV6-5 with TRBJ1-2; D may be TRBD1 (5 bases). The CDR3 is 14 amino acids. Germline CDR1 MNHEY, CDR2 SVGAGI. Between the trimmed V and J ends, which lost 0 bases and 5 bases, there was a span of 10 bases. CDR3 region: CASSYSPRVYGYTF. DNA of the CDR3: TGTGCCAGCAGTTACTCACCCAGGGTTTATGGCTACACCTTC.

The chain carries TRBV27 and TRBJ2-5; 10 nucleotides line up with TRBD2. Losses at the gene ends were 6 bases for V and 4 bases for J; bases not matched to a gene: 8. CDR3 size: 15 residues. Germline CDR1 MNHEY, CDR2 SMNVEV (reference sequence). CDR3 residues: CASRRLAGDSETQYF. In DNA form, the CDR3 reads TGTGCCAGCAGACGCCTAGCGGGAGATTCAGAGACCCAGTACTTC.

This clone showed up just once. This rearrangement joins TRBV15 to TRBJ2-7; D gene unclear. The V end was cut by 1 base, the J end by 4 bases, with 11 bases between. Germline V gene data show CDR1 as LNHNV and CDR2 as YYDKDF (reference sequence). CDR3 length equals 14 residues. The CDR3 nucleotides are TGTGCCACCAGCAGAGTGGGCCCCTTTTACGAGCAGTACTTC. Protein sequence: CATSRVGPFYEQYF.

The chain has TRBV2 and TRBJ1-1, with D perhaps matching TRBD1 (5 bases). V lost 7 bases and J lost 0, with 12 bases in between. Germline V gene sequence: CDR1 SNHLY, CDR2 FYNNEI. The CDR3 consists of 14 residues. This CDR3 reads CASNPDIMNTEAFF. CDR3 DNA sequence: TGTGCCAGCAACCCGGACATCATGAACACTGAAGCTTTCTTT.

The rearrangement uses TRBV7-9 and TRBJ2-7; TRBD1 aligns across 7 bases. Germline CDR1 and CDR2: SEHNR and FQNEAQ (reference sequence). J was trimmed by 1 base and V by 0 bases; bases with no gene match: 3. The CDR3 contains 15 residues. CDR3 protein: CASSLAGQVSYEQYF. The DNA of the CDR3 is TGTGCCAGCAGCTTAGCCGGACAGGTTTCCTACGAGCAGTACTTC.

CDR3 DNA: TGTGCCAGCAGCCGACAGGGAAACTCACCCCTCCACTTT. It translates to CASSRQGNSPLHF. The chain is built from TRBV6-5 and TRBJ1-6; the match to TRBD1 covers 7 bases. This CDR3 has 13 amino acids. The junction had 6 bases not matched to a gene; V was cut back by 6 bases and J by 10 bases. Germline V gives CDR1 MNHEY, CDR2 SVGAGI.